Listed here are 32 T cell receptor beta chains from one sample, sequenced in a study of cytomegalovirus exposure and HLA in healthy donors. Method: immunoSEQ multiplex PCR; TCRdb's copy keeps in-frame clones and lacks some. The sample holds approximately 71,000 clones, about 94% seen once. The sample was PBMCs. Receptors originate from a woman aged 18-29 years in good health and CMV-seronegative.

The rearrangement joins TRBV10-3 to TRBJ2-3; 13 positions agree with TRBD2. CDR1 and CDR2 (germline): ENHRY, SYGVKD. Trimming removed 6 bases from V and 3 bases from J; junction bases left unmatched: 12. The CDR3 is 18 amino acids. CDR3 sequence: CAIRSTSGGAWLTDTQYF. The DNA of the CDR3 is TGTGCCATCAGATCCACTAGCGGGGGGGCCTGGTTGACAGATACGCAGTATTTT.

The rearrangement links TRBV11-3 to TRBJ1-3; D uncertain. V was clipped by 5 bases and J by 0 bases, with 17 bases between them. The germline V gene encodes CDR1 SGHNT and CDR2 YENEEA. CDR3 size: 17 residues. The CDR3, as DNA: TGTGCCAGCAGCCCCGAGGGATTTGCGCGCTCTGGAAACACCATATATTTT. Its translation is CASSPEGFARSGNTIYF.

The chain employs TRBV28 and TRBJ1-5; D is unclear. This CDR3 region has 18 residues. Germline lookup yields CDR1 MDHEN and CDR2 SYDVKM. The ends were cut back, 3 bases at V and 2 bases at J, with 20 bases in the middle. The CDR3, as DNA: TGTGCCAGCAGTTTTCATTATACTGGGCCGGAGGGCAATCAGCCCCAGCATTTT. Amino acid sequence: CASSFHYTGPEGNQPQHF. Combining the CDR3 with reference TRBV28 and TRBJ1-5 gives the whole variable domain DVKVTQSSRYLVKRTGEKVFLECVQDMDHENMFWYRQDPGLGLRLIYFSYDVKMKEKGDIPEGYSVSREKKERFSLILESASTNQTSMYLCASSFHYTGPEGNQPQHFGDGTRLSIL.

The chain carries TRBV27 and TRBJ2-1; 7 nucleotides match TRBD2. CDR1 is MNHEY and CDR2 is SMNVEV in the germline V gene (reference sequence). Trimming took 3 bases from V and 7 from J; bases not matched to a gene: 0. The CDR3 is 12 amino acids. The CDR3 region has the DNA TGTGCCAGCAGTTTCGGGGGGAATGAGCAGTTCTTC. Its translation: CASSFGGNEQFF.

The chain links TRBV30 to TRBJ2-1, with D perhaps matching TRBD2 (6 bases). In germline, CDR1 is GTSNPN, CDR2 SVGIG (reference sequence). The CDR3 runs 17 residues. Trimming cost V 0 bases and J 0 bases, with 15 bases left between them. The CDR3 nucleotides read TGTGCCTGGAGTGTACGTCTGAAGCGGGTCTCCTACAATGAGCAGTTCTTC. Its translation is CAWSVRLKRVSYNEQFF. Together with reference TRBV30 and TRBJ2-1, the CDR3 gives the full variable domain: SQTIHQWPATLVQPVGSPLSLECTVEGTSNPNLYWYRQAAGRGLQLLFYSVGIGQISSEVPQNLSASRPQDRQFILSSKKLLLSDSGFYLCAWSVRLKRVSYNEQFFGPGTRLTVL.

V and J are TRBV5-6 and TRBJ2-7, with 9 positions matching TRBD1. Germline values: CDR1 SGHDT, CDR2 YYEEEE. The length of the CDR3 is 15 residues. Trimming at V came to 3 bases and at J to 5 bases, leaving 9 bases not matched to a gene. The CDR3 loop reads CASSWGRDRDNEQYF. DNA of the CDR3: TGTGCCAGCAGCTGGGGCCGGGACAGGGACAACGAGCAGTACTTC.

This chain joins TRBV6-5 and TRBJ1-1, with D possibly being TRBD1 (5 bases). V was clipped by 0 bases and J by 2 bases, with 7 bases between them. This CDR3 has 14 residues. Per the germline V gene, CDR1 is MNHEY and CDR2 is SVGAGI. CDR3 bases: TGTGCCAGCAGTTACTCAACAGGCAACACTGAAGCTTTCTTT. Protein product: CASSYSTGNTEAFF.

The V and J genes are TRBV7-6 and TRBJ2-1; 10 bases agree with TRBD1. The CDR3 is made up of 16 amino acids. Germline trimming cut 1 base from V and 5 bases from J; bases unmatched to any gene: 5. Germline V lookup: CDR1 SGHVS, CDR2 FNYEAQ. Here the CDR3 DNA reads TGTGCCAGCAGCTTAGGGGTGGGACAGGGGAACAATGAGCAGTTCTTC. It codes for CASSLGVGQGNNEQFF.

The J gene is TRBJ1-1, the V gene TRBV5-1; 7 bases are shared with TRBD1. This CDR3 contains 13 residues. The germline V gene has CDR1 SGHRS and CDR2 YFSETQ. V lost 4 bases to trimming and J lost 9 bases; unmatched junction nucleotides: 9. CDR3 nucleotides: TGCGCCAGCAGCCAAGACAGGGAATTAAAAGCTTTCTTT. Protein: CASSQDRELKAFF.

CDR3 region: CASTPGQVSYEQYF. In nucleotides, the CDR3 is TGTGCCAGCACTCCGGGACAGGTATCCTACGAGCAGTACTTC. J is TRBJ2-7 and V is TRBV6-1, with 8 bases fitting TRBD1. Looked up from germline, CDR1 is MNHNS and CDR2 is SASEGT. J gave up 1 base and V 7 bases, and 6 bases lay outside the gene matches. There are 14 residues in the CDR3.

The V call is TRBV6-1, the J call TRBJ1-5; 10 positions match TRBD1. J was trimmed by 6 bases and V by 7 bases; bases with no gene match: 3. Germline V gene lookup returns CDR1 MNHNS and CDR2 SASEGT. The CDR3 covers 13 residues. This CDR3 reads CASTGTGVQPQHF. DNA for the CDR3: TGTGCCAGCACCGGGACAGGGGTTCAGCCCCAGCATTTT.

This chain connects TRBV6-4 to TRBJ1-2; D may be TRBD1 (5 bases). Trimming left V 0 bases short and J 9 bases short, with 14 bases between. CDR1 is MRHNA, CDR2 SNTAGT, per germline. This CDR3 has 14 amino acids. The DNA of the CDR3 is TGTGCCAGCAGTGACTCGGGGGGGAGGGATAGCTACACCTTC. Amino acid sequence: CASSDSGGRDSYTF.

The chain uses TRBV6-6 and TRBJ1-1; 7 bases map to TRBD1. Germline lookup yields CDR1 MNHNY and CDR2 SVGAGI (reference sequence). The CDR3 runs 14 residues. Trimming at V came to 2 bases and at J to 1 base, leaving 1 base not matched to a gene. CDR3 sequence (DNA): TGTGCCAGCAGTTACGACAGGGAGAACACTGAAGCTTTCTTT. Protein product: CASSYDRENTEAFF.

CDR3 protein: CASSVEGGNTEAFF. The CDR3 DNA is TGTGCCAGCAGCGTAGAAGGAGGGAACACTGAAGCTTTCTTT. The J gene is TRBJ1-1, the V gene TRBV9; the D is unclear. Germline CDR1 and CDR2: SGDLS and YYNGEE. The length of the CDR3 is 14 residues. Trimming pared 0 bases from V and 1 base from J, leaving 7 bases between. Drawing the rest from reference TRBV9 and TRBJ1-1, the complete variable domain is DSGVTQTPKHLITATGQRVTLRCSPRSGDLSVYWYQQSLDQGLQFLIQYYNGEERAKGNILERFSAQQFPDLHSELNLSSLELGDSALYFCASSVEGGNTEAFFGQGTRLTVV.

The CDR3 bases are TGTGCCAGTACCCCAGGGTGGGACAATGAGCAGTTCTTC. Its protein product is CASTPGWDNEQFF. The J gene is TRBJ2-1, the V gene TRBV9; TRBD1 might be the D (5 bases). CDR3 size: 13 residues. The V end was cut by 8 bases, the J end by 5 bases, with 14 bases between. The germline CDR1 and CDR2 sequences are SGDLS and YYNGEE.

This clone was recorded once. The chain combines TRBV14 with TRBJ2-5; TRBD2 matches at 7 bases. Germline V gene data show CDR1 as SGHDN and CDR2 as FVKESK. Trimming removed 1 base from V and 5 bases from J; junction bases left unmatched: 4. The CDR3 contains 14 residues. The CDR3 coding sequence is TGTGCCAGCAGCCAAGGGACTAGGAGGGAGACCCAGTACTTC. Translated, it gives CASSQGTRRETQYF.

The CDR3 nucleotides are TGTGCCAGCAGCGCTTCGACAGGGCGTATGGGGACAGATACGCAGTATTTT. It codes for CASSASTGRMGTDTQYF. The chain couples TRBV9 to TRBJ2-3; TRBD1 matches at 7 bases. Germline V gives CDR1 SGDLS, CDR2 YYNGEE. This CDR3 has 17 amino acids. The junction had 13 bases not matched to a gene; V was cut back by 3 bases and J by 3 bases.

V is TRBV5-6 and J is TRBJ2-1; TRBD2 aligns across 12 bases. The CDR3 covers 15 residues. Losses at the gene ends were 4 bases for V and 7 bases for J; bases not matched to a gene: 6. In germline, CDR1 is SGHDT, CDR2 YYEEEE. The CDR3, as DNA: TGTGCCAGCAGCAAGACTAGCGGGAGTTCGAATGAGCAGTTCTTC. Translation: CASSKTSGSSNEQFF. The full variable domain, rest sourced from reference TRBV5-6 and TRBJ2-1, is DAGVTQSPTHLIKTRGQQVTLRCSPKSGHDTVSWYQQALGQGPQFIFQYYEEEERQRGNFPDRFSGHQFPNYSSELNVNALLLGDSALYLCASSKTSGSSNEQFFGPGTRLTVL.

V is TRBV10-3 and J is TRBJ2-5, with TRBD2 matching 13 bases. The CDR3 loop spans 15 amino acids. Per germline, CDR1 ENHRY and CDR2 SYGVKD. V dropped 0 bases and J dropped 6; count of bases not matched to a gene: 1. CDR3 sequence: CAISESTSGGQTQYF. CDR3 bases: TGTGCCATCAGTGAGTCGACTAGCGGGGGGCAGACCCAGTACTTC.

CDR3 amino acids: CASSYPGTGTGVGYTF. Written as DNA, the CDR3 is TGTGCCAGCAGTTACCCGGGGACCGGGACAGGGGTCGGCTACACCTTC. The rearrangement joins TRBV6-6 to TRBJ1-2; 10 bases agree with TRBD1. V shed 2 bases and J 8 bases; nucleotides not matched to a gene: 11. Germline CDR1 MNHNY, CDR2 SVGAGI (reference sequence). This CDR3 region has 16 residues.

This clone came up once. The chain links TRBV2 to TRBJ1-1; D is ambiguous. This CDR3 has 14 amino acids. Germline values: CDR1 SNHLY, CDR2 FYNNEI. Trimming took off 1 base at V and 7 bases at J, with 13 bases between the two ends. The CDR3, as DNA: TGTGCCAGCAGTGAAGATCTCGTTGCCAGTGAAGCTTTCTTT. Protein product: CASSEDLVASEAFF.

V and J are TRBV6-1 and TRBJ1-6; D remains unclear. The CDR3 extends over 12 amino acids. Germline V lookup: CDR1 MNHNS, CDR2 SASEGT. Deletions cut 4 bases from V and 10 bases from J, with 8 bases between. The CDR3: CASSGAASPLHF. CDR3 bases: TGTGCCAGCAGTGGGGCCGCCTCACCCCTCCACTTT.

The chain uses TRBV5-6 and TRBJ2-7, with D possibly being TRBD1 (5 bases). Trimming cost V 0 bases and J 10 bases, with 11 bases left between them. Looked up from germline, CDR1 is SGHDT and CDR2 is YYEEEE. The CDR3 runs 12 residues. CDR3 coding DNA: TGTGCCAGCAGCTTGGCTGAGACAGATCAGTACTTC. This codes for CASSLAETDQYF. Supplemented by reference TRBV5-6 and TRBJ2-7, the full variable domain reads DAGVTQSPTHLIKTRGQQVTLRCSPKSGHDTVSWYQQALGQGPQFIFQYYEEEERQRGNFPDRFSGHQFPNYSSELNVNALLLGDSALYLCASSLAETDQYFGPGTRLTVT.

This chain joins TRBV5-8 and TRBJ1-2; no definite D call. The CDR3 covers 13 residues. Looked up from germline, CDR1 is SGHTS and CDR2 is YDEGEE. Trimming removed 4 bases at V and 8 bases at J, with 15 bases between. DNA for the CDR3: TGTGCCAGCAGCCCGGGTTTTAGCCTGGGCTACACCTTC. Protein product: CASSPGFSLGYTF.

V usage is TRBV6-5 and J usage is TRBJ2-2; D perhaps matches TRBD2 (6 bases). V was shortened by 6 bases and J by 6 bases, with 17 bases between the two germline ends. The germline gives CDR1 MNHEY, CDR2 SVGAGI. The length of the CDR3 is 15 residues. The CDR3 protein is CASRGELARAGELFF. DNA of the CDR3: TGTGCCAGCAGGGGGGAGCTAGCGAGGGCCGGGGAGCTGTTTTTT.

V is TRBV5-1 and J is TRBJ2-1, with 10 bases fitting TRBD2. Losses at the gene ends were 1 base for V and 5 bases for J; bases not matched to a gene: 3. There are 15 residues in the CDR3. The germline CDR1 and CDR2 sequences are SGHRS and YFSETQ. This CDR3 reads CASSLSGGVNNEQFF. For the CDR3, the DNA is TGCGCCAGCAGCTTGAGCGGGGGGGTCAACAATGAGCAGTTCTTC.

This rearrangement joins TRBV7-6 to TRBJ2-2; TRBD2 agrees at 8 bases. J was trimmed by 6 bases and V by 5 bases; bases with no gene match: 14. CDR3 size: 17 residues. CDR1 and CDR2 from the germline V gene are SGHVS and FNYEAQ. Here the CDR3 reads CASSHPGTRGFAGELFF. The CDR3 bases are TGTGCCAGCAGCCATCCCGGGACTAGGGGTTTTGCCGGGGAGCTGTTTTTT. Based on the CDR3 plus reference TRBV7-6 and TRBJ2-2, the full variable domain is GAGVSQSPRYKVTKRGQDVALRCDPISGHVSLYWYRQALGQGPEFLTYFNYEAQQDKSGLPNDRFSAERPEGSISTLTIQRTEQRDSAMYRCASSHPGTRGFAGELFFGEGSRLTVL.

The chain joins TRBV9 to TRBJ1-5; D might be TRBD1 (5 bases). Trimming shortened V by 3 bases and J by 5 bases, and 12 bases separated the two germline ends. There are 14 residues in the CDR3. The germline V gene has CDR1 SGDLS and CDR2 YYNGEE. Written as DNA, the CDR3 is TGTGCCAGCAGCGGCGGGACGGGGGATCAGCCCCAGCATTTT. Its translation: CASSGGTGDQPQHF.

V gene TRBV6-1 combines with J gene TRBJ1-2; possibly TRBD1 for D (6 bases). The germline V gene has CDR1 MNHNS and CDR2 SASEGT. The CDR3 extends over 14 amino acids. V lost 3 bases, J lost 8 bases, and 16 bases lay in between. CDR3 bases: TGTGCCAGCAGTGACTGGGGGCTAGATTGGGGCTACACCTTC. Its translation: CASSDWGLDWGYTF.

This chain uses TRBV9 with TRBJ1-6; TRBD1 matches at 7 bases. Germline V gives CDR1 SGDLS, CDR2 YYNGEE. With 0 bases clipped from V and 9 bases from J, the junction kept 6 bases outside the gene matches. The CDR3 is made up of 15 amino acids. CDR3 sequence reads: CASSVVETGSSPLHF. Written as DNA, the CDR3 is TGTGCCAGCAGCGTAGTGGAGACAGGGAGTTCACCCCTCCACTTT.

J is TRBJ1-1 and V is TRBV7-3; D gene unclear. Trimming removed 2 bases at V and 1 base at J, with 5 bases between. The length of the CDR3 is 13 residues. The germline V gene encodes CDR1 SGHTA and CDR2 FQGTGA. This chain's CDR3 is CASSLSGNTEAFF. The CDR3 DNA sequence: TGTGCCAGCAGCTTATCGGGGAACACTGAAGCTTTCTTT.

The V and J genes are TRBV6-5 and TRBJ2-5; 7 bases map to TRBD1. CDR1 is MNHEY, CDR2 SVGAGI, per germline. The CDR3 is 14 residues long. J gave up 11 bases and V 0 bases, and 9 bases lay outside the gene matches. This CDR3 is CASSYSAGGREQYF. CDR3 DNA sequence: TGTGCCAGCAGTTACTCGGCAGGGGGACGAGAGCAGTACTTC.